This T cell receptor (beta chain) was sequenced during a study of identical twins. This clonotype occurred many times. CDR1 is DFQATT and CDR2 is SNEGSKA in the germline V gene (reference sequence). The CDR3 totals 15 residues. Trimming removed 5 bases at V and 1 base at J, with 16 bases between. TCRdb re-called the 5' RACE reads with MiXCR, one entry per CDR3 protein. This table has 400,000 to 550,000 distinct CDR3 sequences, about 20% appearing once. Separately, the same data were catalogued under a study of T cells expressing NK-cell markers.

J is TRBJ2-3 and V is TRBV20-1; unclear D gene. The specimen was CD4+ T cells sorted from blood. The clonotype comes from a woman between 18 and 29 years old in good health. CDR3 DNA: TGCAGTGCTTCCCCCGGCGCTTATGGCACAGATACGCAGTATTTT. Protein product: CSASPGAYGTDTQYF.